This TCR beta chain was observed in a study of T-cell memory formation after mild COVID-19. General study points: Contracting clones localized mainly to CM and EM when CD4+ and mainly to EMRA when CD8+. The appearance of some responding clones in pre-infection memory suggested that cross-reactive memory joined. Contracting clones from day 15 to 85 had balanced CD4/CD8; later expanders favoured CD4+.

A remark on this clonotype: Its specificity is unknown.

The CDR3 spans 14 residues. V lost 0 bases and J 6 bases, leaving 10 bases between the germline ends. Germline CDR1 LGHDT, CDR2 YNNKEL (reference sequence). TCRdb recomputed calls from the 5' RACE reads with MiXCR, one row per CDR3 protein. Among hundreds of thousands of distinct CDR3 sequences listed, roughly a fifth were seen once. This TCR was recovered from a man younger than 30 who had mild COVID-19 (a few samples of this study predate the infection). Cell type and time point are not known. The sample comprised PBMCs or a T cell subset sorted from them (not recorded which). The gene calls are TRBV3-1 and TRBJ2-3, with no clear D. CDR3 coding DNA: TGTGCCAGCAGCCAAGATCTCGCGGCGGATACGCAGTATTTT. Amino acids: CASSQDLAADTQYF.